The following is a T cell receptor beta chain sequence with its context. Its antigen remains unknown. This sample is part of a study of T cell responses to AZD1222 COVID-19 vaccine. Regarding the study as a whole: Donors were chiefly white British, with a greater number of females, and clonal diversity was perhaps underestimated. The span of vaccine-associated CD4 TCRs extended across spike, with dominance at 160-218 and 743-854.

Second doses at about 4 or about 12 weeks were pooled. Profiled with immunoSEQ multiplex PCR; TCRdb holds only in-frame clones, not every one. The table shows 89,000 or so clones, with about 93% occurring only once. Trimming cost V 5 bases and J 8 bases, with 16 bases left between them. The CDR3 consists of 15 residues. The germline gives CDR1 SGHTA, CDR2 FQGNSA. Sequenced here: peripheral blood, sampled 28 days after the second AZD1222 dose. V gene TRBV7-2 combines with J gene TRBJ1-6; D might be TRBD1 (6 bases). The TCR comes from an adult who received the AZD1222 COVID-19 vaccine. CDR3 in DNA: TGTGCCAGCAGCCCAATCGGGGGGGCTGATTCACCCCTCCACTTT. Its protein is CASSPIGGADSPLHF.